This T cell receptor beta chain was documented in a study of T cells in Graves' hyperthyroidism and ophthalmopathy. General observations from the study: Most clonotypes that expanded in the thyroid above 0.001 also showed up in blood. Ophthalmopathy, as predicted by the model, came a median around 7 months after the prediction.

The CDR3 regions of TCR beta were amplified from RNA transcripts. Primed by the HTBI set, a first-round RT-PCR was run on the TCR CDR3. MiXCR was run by TCRdb on the multiplex PCR reads, yielding one entry per CDR3 protein. The table records roughly 56,000 distinct CDR3 sequences, around 48% of them present only once. CDR1 is SEHNR and CDR2 is FQNEAQ in the germline V gene (reference sequence). Trimming removed 4 bases from V and 10 bases from J, with 10 bases in between. The CDR3 runs 11 residues. Comments on this clonotype: The antigen remains undetermined.

Sequences were obtained from blood. The source of this sequence is a woman aged 25 to 39 with Graves' ophthalmopathy. This rearrangement joins TRBV7-9 to TRBJ1-1; D call uncertain. This chain's CDR3 is CASSSVRGAFF. The DNA of the CDR3 is TGTGCCAGCAGCTCCGTCCGGGGAGCTTTCTTT. The full variable domain, rest sourced from reference TRBV7-9 and TRBJ1-1, is DTGVSQNPRHKITKRGQNVTFRCDPISEHNRLYWYRQTLGQGPEFLTYFQNEAQLEKSRLLSDRFSAERPKGSFSTLEIQRTEQGDSAMYLCASSSVRGAFFGQGTRLTVV.